Shown below are 22 T cell receptor beta chains from a single sample sequenced in a study of neurological immune-mediated disorders. TCRdb independently ran MiXCR on the 5' RACE reads; one entry per CDR3 protein. The sample has 48,000 or so distinct CDR3 sequences; 10% are singletons. Specimen: PBMCs. The receptors derive from a woman aged 40 to 49 with HTLV-1-associated myelopathy (HAM/TSP).

This clonotype was picked up many times. The CDR3 here is CSATKPGVPETQYF. The DNA of the CDR3 is TGCAGTGCTACGAAACCGGGAGTCCCAGAGACCCAGTACTTC. This chain joins TRBV20-1 and TRBJ2-5, with a tentative D call TRBD2 (6 bases). The V and J ends lost 4 bases and 4 bases respectively, with 16 bases between them. Germline V gene data show CDR1 as DFQATT and CDR2 as SNEGSKA (reference sequence). The CDR3 loop spans 14 amino acids.

This clonotype was detected many times. CDR3 in DNA: TGTGCCAGCAGCCACCAACTACCTACCGCGGACCACGAGCAGTACTTC. It is translated as CASSHQLPTADHEQYF. The rearrangement links TRBV4-2 to TRBJ2-7; no clear D. The CDR3 contains 16 residues. The V end was cut by 3 bases, the J end by 5 bases, with 20 bases between. CDR1 and CDR2 (germline): LGHNA, YNFKEQ.

This clonotype was detected ten times or more. This chain connects TRBV20-1 to TRBJ1-2; D gene ambiguous. The V end was cut by 4 bases, the J end by 4 bases, with 19 bases between. The length of the CDR3 is 15 residues. Per germline, CDR1 DFQATT and CDR2 SNEGSKA (reference sequence). The CDR3 DNA reads as TGCAGTGCTAAGGTCCGGACTACCCCGGCCTATGGCTACACCTTC. Its translation: CSAKVRTTPAYGYTF.

This clonotype has ten or more counts. The V call is TRBV24-1, the J call TRBJ2-3; 8 bases agree with TRBD2. This CDR3 is 17 amino acids long. With V trimmed by 6 bases and J by 3 bases, 13 bases remained unmatched. Looked up from germline, CDR1 is KGHDR and CDR2 is SFDVKD. Written as DNA, the CDR3 is TGTGCCACCAGTCCCCCCCTAGGCGGGGGGCATACAGATACGCAGTATTTT. This translates into CATSPPLGGGHTDTQYF.

This clonotype was seen repeatedly, ten times or more. The rearrangement joins TRBV3-1 to TRBJ2-5, with 9 bases that match TRBD1. V shed 2 bases, J shed 13 bases, and the junction held 8 bases outside the gene matches. The CDR3 is 13 residues long. Per germline, CDR1 LGHDT and CDR2 YNNKEL (reference sequence). CDR3 nucleotides: TGTGCCAGCAGCCAAACCCGACAGGGGGTTGTGTACTTC. Protein product: CASSQTRQGVVYF.

In this sample, this clonotype turned up many times. The rearrangement joins TRBV10-3 to TRBJ1-2; 8 positions match TRBD1. This CDR3 comprises 15 residues. Germline values: CDR1 ENHRY, CDR2 SYGVKD. V lost 4 bases, J lost 1 base, and 5 bases stayed unmatched. CDR3 sequence reads: CAISGTGTLNYGYTF. CDR3 coding DNA: TGTGCCATCAGTGGGACAGGGACTCTTAACTATGGCTACACCTTC.

This clonotype occurred many times. J is TRBJ2-7 and V is TRBV18, with 7 bases lining up with TRBD2. This CDR3 is 13 amino acids long. The V segment lost 3 bases and the J segment 3 bases; nucleotides outside the gene matches: 2. The V gene's germline CDR1 is KGHSH and CDR2 LQKENI. As DNA, the CDR3 is TGTGCCAGCTCACCGGGGGGGATCTACGAGCAGTACTTC. Its translation is CASSPGGIYEQYF.

This clonotype appeared many times. The chain's CDR3 is CASRRGDGELFF. The CDR3 DNA reads TGTGCCAGCCGCCGGGGGGACGGGGAGCTGTTTTTT. The rearrangement links TRBV2 to TRBJ2-2, with 7 bases that match TRBD2. This CDR3 comprises 12 residues. Germline values: CDR1 SNHLY, CDR2 FYNNEI. V shed 8 bases and J 7 bases; nucleotides not matched to a gene: 4.

This clonotype was detected many times. The chain recombines TRBV15 with TRBJ1-2; 8 nucleotides line up with TRBD1. CDR1 is LNHNV, CDR2 YYDKDF, per germline (reference sequence). CDR3 size: 14 residues. Trimming removed 3 bases from V and 4 bases from J; junction bases left unmatched: 4. The CDR3 coding sequence is TGTGCCACCAGCAGCGGACAGGGAGGCTATGGCTACACCTTC. As protein: CATSSGQGGYGYTF.

In its sample, this clonotype is medium-sized. The V call is TRBV7-9, the J call TRBJ1-1, with a weak D call TRBD1 (5 bases). Trimming cost V 2 bases and J 6 bases, with 7 bases left between them. From germline, CDR1 is SEHNR and CDR2 FQNEAQ (reference sequence). The CDR3 length is 12 residues. In DNA form, the CDR3 reads TGTGCCAGCAGCTTAATGGGGGCTGAAGCTTTCTTT. Encoded protein: CASSLMGAEAFF. Full variable domain (rest looked up from reference TRBV7-9 and TRBJ1-1): DTGVSQNPRHKITKRGQNVTFRCDPISEHNRLYWYRQTLGQGPEFLTYFQNEAQLEKSRLLSDRFSAERPKGSFSTLEIQRTEQGDSAMYLCASSLMGAEAFFGQGTRLTVV.

This clonotype appeared many times. The chain has TRBV29-1 and TRBJ2-7; 9 nucleotides align to TRBD2. Germline assignment: CDR1 SQVTM and CDR2 ANQGSEA. V shed 2 bases and J 9 bases; nucleotides not matched to a gene: 8. This CDR3 spans 13 amino acids. The CDR3 protein is CSVELAGTLTQYF. For the CDR3, the DNA is TGCAGCGTTGAACTAGCGGGGACTCTTACGCAGTACTTC.

This clonotype has ten or more counts. Here the CDR3 DNA reads TGTGCCATCAGGACAGGACTCACAACCGATGAGCAGTTCTTC. Protein product: CAIRTGLTTDEQFF. The V and J genes are TRBV10-3 and TRBJ2-1, with D maybe TRBD1 (6 bases). Germline loops: CDR1 ENHRY, CDR2 SYGVKD. This CDR3 region has 14 residues. V was trimmed by 6 bases and J by 8 bases, leaving 17 bases between them.

In this sample, this clonotype turned up many times. The chain is built from TRBV20-1 and TRBJ2-1; possibly TRBD2 for D (5 bases). CDR3 length: 12 residues. V lost 6 bases and J 10 bases, leaving 16 bases between the germline ends. Germline-derived CDR1 and CDR2 are DFQATT and SNEGSKA (reference sequence). CDR3 in DNA: TGCAGTGCACCCGCGGGTGGGTGGGAGCAGTTCTTC. This gives the protein CSAPAGGWEQFF.

This clonotype was counted between two and nine times. This rearrangement joins TRBV7-8 to TRBJ2-1, with 10 positions matching TRBD2. V shed 1 base, J shed 8 bases, and the junction held 8 bases outside the gene matches. From germline, CDR1 is SGHVS and CDR2 FQNEAQ. The CDR3 runs to 16 residues. The CDR3 reads CASSLVGSGGDHEQFF. The CDR3 nucleotides are TGTGCCAGCAGCTTAGTAGGGAGCGGGGGGGACCATGAGCAGTTCTTC. The variable domain in full, with the rest retrieved from reference TRBV7-8 and TRBJ2-1, is GAGVSQSPRYKVAKRGQDVALRCDPISGHVSLFWYQQALGQGPEFLTYFQNEAQLDKSGLPSDRFFAERPEGSVSTLKIQRTQQEDSAVYLCASSLVGSGGDHEQFFGPGTRLTVL.

At least ten counts were recorded for this clonotype. The rearrangement uses TRBV7-2 and TRBJ2-1; TRBD1 is a possible D gene (6 bases). Deletions cut 0 bases from V and 12 bases from J, with 12 bases between. The CDR3 is 13 amino acids. Looked up from germline, CDR1 is SGHTA and CDR2 is FQGNSA. The CDR3 region has the DNA TGTGCCAGCAGCTTAGCGCGTGGGGGCGGGCAGTTCTTC. The encoded protein is CASSLARGGGQFF.

This clonotype has at least ten counts. The gene calls are TRBV5-1 and TRBJ2-1, with D tentatively TRBD2 (6 bases). Germline CDR1 reads SGHRS; CDR2 reads YFSETQ. The CDR3 is made up of 13 amino acids. Trimming shortened V by 4 bases and J by 9 bases, and 14 bases separated the two germline ends. The CDR3 region is CASSTTDGGEQFF. The CDR3 nucleotides read TGCGCCAGCAGCACCACCGACGGGGGTGAGCAGTTCTTC. The full variable domain, completed using reference TRBV5-1 and TRBJ2-1, is KAGVTQTPRYLIKTRGQQVTLSCSPISGHRSVSWYQQTPGQGLQFLFEYFSETQRNKGNFPGRFSGRQFSNSRSEMNVSTLELGDSALYLCASSTTDGGEQFFGPGTRLTVL.

The table lists this clonotype with many counts. V and J are TRBV20-1 and TRBJ1-1; D is ambiguous. There are 11 residues in the CDR3. V lost 7 bases, J lost 7 bases, and 13 bases lay in between. The germline V gene has CDR1 DFQATT and CDR2 SNEGSKA (reference sequence). Written as DNA, the CDR3 is TGCAGTGTAATAGATTCCTATGAAGCTTTCTTT. Its protein is CSVIDSYEAFF.

This clonotype has a count of ten or more. The rearrangement links TRBV5-1 to TRBJ2-1; 14 nucleotides align to TRBD2. The germline CDR1 and CDR2 sequences are SGHRS and YFSETQ. The CDR3 has 22 amino acids. The junction had 14 bases not matched to a gene; V was cut back by 0 bases and J by 0 bases. The CDR3 nucleotides are TGCGCCAGCAGCTTGGCCGGGGGAACCAGACTAGCGGGGGGGAGCTCCTACAATGAGCAGTTCTTC. Its protein product is CASSLAGGTRLAGGSSYNEQFF.

The table lists this clonotype with many counts. This chain joins TRBV14 and TRBJ2-1; D is undetermined. The CDR3 spans 18 residues. Trimming removed 2 bases at V and 7 bases at J, with 24 bases between. Looked up from germline, CDR1 is SGHDN and CDR2 is FVKESK. Written as DNA, the CDR3 is TGTGCCAGCAGCCAACTTTCAAGAAGCCAGCCCAAGGTTAATGAGCAGTTCTTC. This codes for CASSQLSRSQPKVNEQFF.

There are many counts of this clonotype. The chain uses TRBV7-2 and TRBJ2-1; D possibly corresponds to TRBD2 (6 bases). The V gene lost 1 base and the J gene lost 0 bases, with 13 bases spanning the gap. CDR3 length: 17 residues. Germline CDR1 is SGHTA and CDR2 is FQGNSA. The CDR3 region has the DNA TGTGCCAGCAGCTTAGAAAGAGGGACTTCCTCCTACAATGAGCAGTTCTTC. Translation: CASSLERGTSSYNEQFF.

Ten or more counts support this clonotype. CDR3 DNA sequence: TGTGCCAGCAGTGGTGGACTAGCGGCCTCCTACAATGAGCAGTTCTTC. This encodes CASSGGLAASYNEQFF. The chain links TRBV12-3 or TRBV12-4 to TRBJ2-1; 10 positions match TRBD2. The CDR3 covers 16 residues. The junction had 4 bases not matched to a gene; V was cut back by 5 bases and J by 0 bases.

This clonotype occurred many times. The CDR3 is CAWKILAGGSDTQYF. The CDR3 region has the DNA TGTGCCTGGAAGATTCTAGCGGGGGGGTCAGATACGCAGTATTTT. This sequence joins TRBV30 and TRBJ2-3; 12 nucleotides match TRBD2. Germline V gene sequence: CDR1 GTSNPN, CDR2 SVGIG (reference sequence). J lost 4 bases, V lost 4 bases, and 6 bases had no gene match. The CDR3 has 15 amino acids. The variable domain in full, completed from reference TRBV30 and TRBJ2-3, reads SQTIHQWPATLVQPVGSPLSLECTVEGTSNPNLYWYRQAAGRGLQLLFYSVGIGQISSEVPQNLSASRPQDRQFILSSKKLLLSDSGFYLCAWKILAGGSDTQYFGPGTRLTVL.